This T cell receptor beta chain was retrieved from a study of human thymus T cells. The repertoire was sequenced with immunoSEQ multiplex PCR; TCRdb's copy has only in-frame clones and lacks some. The sample lists some 50,000 clones, 95% occurring once. Findings and limits, study-wide: It looked as if thymic and blood repertoires used V and J genes in a biased way.

With respect to this clone: Its specificity is not known.

The germline V and J ends were trimmed by 1 base and 1 base, with 8 bases remaining between them. This CDR3 has 14 residues. Germline-derived CDR1 and CDR2 are MGHRA and YSYEKL. This sequence was found in a girl under three years old with a congenital heart defect but otherwise immunologically healthy. This chain joins TRBV4-1 and TRBJ2-7; perhaps TRBD1 as D (5 bases). The source material was blood. The DNA for the CDR3 is TGCGCCAGCAGCCAAGCAGGGTTGTCCTACGAGCAGTACTTC. Translated: CASSQAGLSYEQYF.